The 21 T cell receptor beta chains below come from one sample, sequenced in a study of T-cell reconstitution after alpha-beta-depleted transplantation in children. Unique molecular identifiers were incorporated into the prepared TCRbeta library. In TCRdb, the PCR reads were re-called with MiXCR into one record per CDR3 protein. The sample lists fewer than 550,000 distinct CDR3 sequences; about 10% were seen once. The sequences come from PBMCs, collected before TCRalphabeta/CD19-depleted stem cell transplant. These receptor sequences come from a child younger than 10 with inherited bone marrow failure, due to receive a stem cell transplant.

This clonotype turned up a few times. The rearrangement joins TRBV24-1 to TRBJ2-3, with D possibly matching TRBD2 (5 bases). CDR3 length: 18 residues. V was clipped by 2 bases and J by 4 bases, with 21 bases between them. Germline V lookup: CDR1 KGHDR, CDR2 SFDVKD. The CDR3: CATSDWTRNGIKADTQYF. The CDR3 DNA sequence: TGTGCCACCAGTGATTGGACCCGTAACGGGATCAAGGCAGATACGCAGTATTTT.

This clonotype appeared a few times. The chain uses TRBV12-3 or TRBV12-4 and TRBJ1-6; unclear D gene. The germline V and J ends were trimmed by 5 bases and 9 bases, with 14 bases remaining between them. The CDR3 covers 14 residues. In DNA, the CDR3 is TGTGCCAGCAGTCGGACTCACCCGGGTTCACCCCTCCACTTT. Translation: CASSRTHPGSPLHF.

This clonotype was seen repeatedly, ten times or more. This chain joins TRBV19 and TRBJ2-1; D remains ambiguous. CDR3 length: 13 amino acids. Trimming stripped 1 base from V and 4 bases from J, with 5 bases between. Per the germline V gene, CDR1 is LNHDA and CDR2 is SQIVND (reference sequence). The CDR3 here is CASSIGKYNEQFF. Written as DNA, the CDR3 is TGTGCCAGTAGTATAGGAAAATACAATGAGCAGTTCTTC.

This clonotype was detected only a few times. This chain's CDR3 is CASSYLGGVYGGELFF. As DNA, the CDR3 is TGTGCCAGCAGCTATCTAGGCGGGGTGTATGGCGGGGAGCTGTTTTTT. The rearrangement joins TRBV7-2 to TRBJ2-2, with a possible D match to TRBD2 (6 bases). Trimming cost V 4 bases and J 7 bases, with 19 bases left between them. The CDR3 totals 16 residues. Germline CDR1 is SGHTA and CDR2 is FQGNSA.

This clonotype was seen ten or more times. The chain couples TRBV4-3 to TRBJ1-5; TRBD1 matches 10 bases. CDR1 is LGHNA and CDR2 is YSLEER in the germline V gene. This CDR3 contains 15 residues. The trim removed 5 bases at V and 3 bases at J, leaving 4 bases unmatched. The CDR3 protein is CASSTGTGVNQPQHF. The CDR3 DNA reads as TGCGCCAGCAGCACCGGGACAGGGGTCAATCAGCCCCAGCATTTT.

This clonotype was detected a few times. The rearrangement links TRBV7-9 to TRBJ2-1; 10 nucleotides agree with TRBD2. Germline-derived CDR1 and CDR2 are SEHNR and FQNEAQ (reference sequence). CDR3 length equals 12 residues. J gave up 15 bases and V 7 bases, and 9 bases lay outside the gene matches. CDR3 sequence: CASKLAGEGLFF. The CDR3 coding sequence is TGTGCCAGCAAGCTAGCGGGAGAAGGCTTGTTCTTC.

This rearrangement joins TRBV20-1 to TRBJ2-5; D possibly corresponds to TRBD2 (6 bases). CDR1 DFQATT and CDR2 SNEGSKA come from the germline V gene (reference sequence). V was shortened by 5 bases and J by 0 bases, with 16 bases between the two germline ends. The CDR3 sequence is 15 residues long. In nucleotides, the CDR3 is TGCAGTGCTGCGGACTATGGGCCGTACCAAGAGACCCAGTACTTC. Protein: CSAADYGPYQETQYF.

This clonotype has a handful of counts. The rearrangement joins TRBV15 to TRBJ2-7, with D possibly being TRBD2 (5 bases). V lost 0 bases to trimming and J lost 6 bases, with 15 bases between them. The germline CDR1 and CDR2 sequences are LNHNV and YYDKDF (reference sequence). This CDR3 is 15 amino acids long. This CDR3 is CATSRDPGIFSEQYF. For the CDR3, the DNA is TGTGCCACCAGCAGAGATCCCGGGATCTTCAGCGAGCAGTACTTC.

This clonotype has ten or more counts. The chain employs TRBV5-1 and TRBJ2-7; tentatively, D is TRBD1 or TRBD2 (5 bases each). Trimming left V 4 bases short and J 3 bases short, with 20 bases between. The V gene's germline CDR1 is SGHRS and CDR2 YFSETQ. This CDR3 is 16 amino acids long. CDR3 residues: CASSPSMPGPYYEQYF. The CDR3 coding sequence is TGCGCCAGCAGCCCATCCATGCCGGGACCTTACTACGAGCAGTACTTC.

Ten or more counts support this clonotype. V is TRBV11-2 and J is TRBJ1-2, with D possibly being TRBD1 (5 bases). The CDR3 has 15 amino acids. Trimming cost V 0 bases and J 3 bases, with 11 bases left between them. Germline V gives CDR1 SGHAT, CDR2 FQNNGV. The CDR3 DNA is TGTGCCAGCAGCTTAGATGAGGGGTGGTACTATGGCTACACCTTC. Translated: CASSLDEGWYYGYTF.

The sample holds many counts of this clonotype. The chain employs TRBV5-5 and TRBJ2-7; 10 nucleotides agree with TRBD1. The CDR3 loop spans 16 amino acids. Trimming cost V 3 bases and J 3 bases; bases outside gene matches: 9. CDR1 and CDR2 (germline): SGHKS, YYEKEE (reference sequence). This chain's CDR3 is CASSSNPGQGIYEQYF. CDR3 sequence (DNA): TGTGCCAGCAGCTCGAACCCGGGACAGGGGATCTACGAGCAGTACTTC. The full variable domain, completed using reference TRBV5-5 and TRBJ2-7, is DAGVTQSPTHLIKTRGQQVTLRCSPISGHKSVSWYQQVLGQGPQFIFQYYEKEERGRGNFPDRFSARQFPNYSSELNVNALLLGDSALYLCASSSNPGQGIYEQYFGPGTRLTVT.

This clonotype was observed at least ten times. The rearrangement links TRBV10-2 to TRBJ2-1; no definite D call. This CDR3 region has 12 residues. CDR1 is WSHSY, CDR2 SAAADI, per germline. Trimming took off 0 bases at V and 9 bases at J, with 6 bases between the two ends. The CDR3 DNA is TGCGCCAGCAGTGAGTCACCGGTTGAGCAGTTCTTC. It codes for CASSESPVEQFF.

This clonotype was detected only a few times. The CDR3 reads CASKETGRTDTQYF. For the CDR3, the DNA is TGTGCCAGCAAGGAGACAGGGCGCACAGATACGCAGTATTTT. The J gene is TRBJ2-3, the V gene TRBV27; TRBD1 matches at 7 bases. V lost 7 bases and J lost 1; bases outside the gene matches: 5. The germline gives CDR1 MNHEY, CDR2 SMNVEV (reference sequence). The CDR3 spans 14 residues.

This clonotype has a count of ten or more. This chain uses TRBV18 with TRBJ2-7, with 9 nucleotides matching TRBD2. The CDR3 consists of 13 residues. Trimming took 6 bases from V and 5 from J; bases not matched to a gene: 5. In germline, CDR1 is KGHSH, CDR2 LQKENI. The CDR3 here is CASSGTSTNEQYF. In nucleotides, the CDR3 is TGTGCCAGCTCTGGGACTAGCACCAACGAGCAGTACTTC.

This clonotype was observed a handful of times. V is TRBV7-9 and J is TRBJ2-1; either TRBD1 or TRBD2 may supply D (5 bases each). Deletions cut 6 bases from V and 4 bases from J, with 13 bases between. CDR3 length: 14 residues. Germline CDR1 and CDR2: SEHNR and FQNEAQ (reference sequence). CDR3 bases: TGTGCCAGCAGGTCATCCTGGGGGTACAATGAGCAGTTCTTC. This encodes CASRSSWGYNEQFF.

This clonotype was seen once. This chain connects TRBV7-9 to TRBJ1-5; 9 positions agree with TRBD1. The CDR3 contains 15 residues. In germline, CDR1 is SEHNR, CDR2 FQNEAQ (reference sequence). J gave up 6 bases and V 5 bases, and 8 bases lay outside the gene matches. The CDR3 sequence is CASSPGTGSFQPQHF. The CDR3 DNA is TGTGCCAGCAGCCCCGGGACAGGGAGTTTTCAGCCCCAGCATTTT.

This chain connects TRBV7-9 to TRBJ1-1; D uncertain. From germline, CDR1 is SEHNR and CDR2 FQNEAQ (reference sequence). The CDR3 is 15 amino acids. Trimming took off 4 bases at V and 11 bases at J, with 23 bases between the two ends. The DNA for the CDR3 is TGTGCCAGCAGCTCCCTGGTCTTAGGAACTTGGAAGGCTTTCTTT. It specifies CASSSLVLGTWKAFF.

This clonotype appeared many times. This chain uses TRBV29-1 with TRBJ1-1, with no clear D. This CDR3 region has 13 residues. Germline-derived CDR1 and CDR2 are SQVTM and ANQGSEA. V shed 4 bases and J shed 1 base, with 10 bases lying between them. The CDR3 sequence is CSVGEGTNTEAFF. DNA for the CDR3: TGCAGCGTTGGGGAGGGAACGAACACTGAAGCTTTCTTT.

This clonotype was detected many times. The chain is built from TRBV4-1 and TRBJ1-5; 9 bases fit TRBD1. The CDR3 is 18 amino acids. Germline CDR1 reads MGHRA; CDR2 reads YSYEKL. The trim removed 3 bases at V and 6 bases at J, leaving 15 bases unmatched. For the CDR3, the DNA is TGCGCCAGCAGCCACCGACCCCCCCGGACAGGGGTTGGTCAGCCCCAGCATTTT. This encodes CASSHRPPRTGVGQPQHF.

In this sample, this clonotype turned up many times. CDR3 loop: CSARDPVAGGIQETQYF. The CDR3 nucleotides are TGCAGTGCTAGAGATCCTGTAGCGGGAGGAATTCAAGAGACCCAGTACTTC. The chain couples TRBV20-1 to TRBJ2-5; 10 nucleotides agree with TRBD2. The CDR3 is made up of 17 amino acids. The J segment lost 2 bases and the V segment lost 0 bases, leaving 9 bases of the junction unmatched. Germline V gene sequence: CDR1 DFQATT, CDR2 SNEGSKA (reference sequence).

There are many counts of this clonotype. V gene TRBV28 combines with J gene TRBJ2-2; D unresolved. Germline CDR1 MDHEN, CDR2 SYDVKM. Deletions cut 6 bases from V and 9 bases from J, with 11 bases between. The CDR3 loop spans 12 amino acids. The DNA for the CDR3 is TGTGCCAGCAGCCCCCTACCTAGGGAGCTGTTTTTT. Amino acids: CASSPLPRELFF.